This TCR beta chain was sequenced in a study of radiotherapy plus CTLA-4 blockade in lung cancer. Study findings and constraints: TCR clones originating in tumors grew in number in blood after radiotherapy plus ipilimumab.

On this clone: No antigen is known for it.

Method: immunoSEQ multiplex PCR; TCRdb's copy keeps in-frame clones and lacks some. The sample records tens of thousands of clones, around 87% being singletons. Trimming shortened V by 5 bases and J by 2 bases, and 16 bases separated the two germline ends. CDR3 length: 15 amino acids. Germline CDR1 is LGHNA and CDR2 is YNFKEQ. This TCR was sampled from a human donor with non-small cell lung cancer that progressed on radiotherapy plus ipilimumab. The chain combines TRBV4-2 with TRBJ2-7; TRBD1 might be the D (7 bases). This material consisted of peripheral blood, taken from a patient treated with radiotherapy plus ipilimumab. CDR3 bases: TGTGCCAGCAGCGCGGGACAGTCACCTACCTACGAGCAGTACTTC. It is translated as CASSAGQSPTYEQYF.